The 5 T cell receptor beta chains below were found in one sample sequenced in a study of cytomegalovirus exposure and HLA in healthy donors. PCR used 60 Vbeta primers and 13 Jbeta primers. Here immunoSEQ multiplex PCR was the method, and the copy in TCRdb shows in-frame clones only, minus some. The sample has about 95,000 clones, 81% seen once. Sequencing input: PBMCs. Receptors originate from a woman aged 70-85 years in good health and CMV-seropositive.

This chain links TRBV15 with TRBJ2-5, with 7 positions matching TRBD1. The end of the DNA aligns better with TRBJ2-7, so the J call may be wrong. Germline V CDR1 and CDR2: LNHNV, YYDKDF (reference sequence). The CDR3 has 15 residues. The CDR3 spells CATSRSQGPRHEQYF. The CDR3 DNA reads as TGTGCCACCAGCAGATCACAGGGGCCCCGCCACGAGCAGTACTTC.

The chain uses TRBV7-9 and TRBJ2-5; D is possibly TRBD1 (6 bases). Germline V gene sequence: CDR1 SEHNR, CDR2 FQNEAQ (reference sequence). Trimming removed 2 bases from V and 7 bases from J, with 20 bases in between. The CDR3 spans 16 residues. The DNA for the CDR3 is TGTGCCAGCAGCTTATACGGGACACCGACGATGGGGACCCAGTACTTC. Residues: CASSLYGTPTMGTQYF. The full variable domain, with the rest looked up from reference TRBV7-9 and TRBJ2-5, is DTGVSQNPRHKITKRGQNVTFRCDPISEHNRLYWYRQTLGQGPEFLTYFQNEAQLEKSRLLSDRFSAERPKGSFSTLEIQRTEQGDSAMYLCASSLYGTPTMGTQYFGPGTRLLVL.

This chain connects TRBV7-2 to TRBJ2-7; weak D call: TRBD1 (6 bases). The CDR3 has 11 amino acids. V was pared by 5 bases and J by 9 bases, with 11 bases between. Germline V lookup: CDR1 SGHTA, CDR2 FQGNSA. CDR3 sequence reads: CASSQQGGQYF. In DNA form, the CDR3 reads TGTGCCAGCAGCCAACAGGGTGGGCAGTACTTC.

In this sample, this clone turned up once. The chain links TRBV30 to TRBJ1-4; a weak D match, TRBD1 (5 bases). Trimming cost V 8 bases and J 7 bases, with 26 bases left between them. CDR3 length: 16 amino acids. CDR1 and CDR2 from the germline V gene are GTSNPN and SVGIG (reference sequence). CDR3: CARSNSKDSRVEKLFF. CDR3 nucleotide sequence: TGTGCCCGATCGAATAGCAAAGACAGCAGGGTTGAAAAACTGTTTTTT.

The chain has TRBV7-9 and TRBJ1-5, with 11 bases matching TRBD1. J gave up 6 bases and V 5 bases, and 6 bases lay outside the gene matches. The CDR3 covers 15 residues. CDR1 is SEHNR and CDR2 is FQNEAQ in the germline V gene (reference sequence). This chain's CDR3 is CASSAGTGGGQPQHF. The CDR3 DNA is TGTGCCAGCAGCGCCGGGACAGGGGGGGGTCAGCCCCAGCATTTT.